This T cell receptor (beta chain) derives from a study of blood T cells in healthy people across ages. The second PCR ran about 6 to 11 cycles with a sample-barcoded 5' primer and J-beta primers. TCRdb passed the 5' RACE reads through MiXCR, listing each CDR3 protein once. The profile covers 590,000 or so distinct CDR3 sequences, with approximately 30% appearing a single time and 15% to 18% taken by the ten largest. Germline CDR1 is MNHNS and CDR2 is SASEGT. The CDR3 is made up of 15 amino acids. Trimming removed 5 bases from V and 8 bases from J, with 19 bases in between. To note about this clonotype: Its antigen is not known.

General study points: TCR beta diversity per million T cells fell roughly linearly with age.

The V and J genes are TRBV6-1 and TRBJ1-5; perhaps TRBD1 as D (5 bases). Sequenced material: blood. The sequence was collected from a woman older than 75 in good health. DNA for the CDR3: TGTGCCAGCAGTTCTACGCGATCAGCGGGGGAGCCCCAGCATTTT. It codes for CASSSTRSAGEPQHF.